At least ten counts were recorded for the clone carrying this T cell receptor (beta chain). The antigen remains undetermined. These data come from a study of molecular identifiers for immune sequencing clone quantification. Study observations and caveats: More than 99% of effector molecules, versus under 1% of naive-cell molecules, belonged to clones above 20 RNA copies.

Via MiXCR, TCRdb re-called the PCR reads, giving one row per CDR3 protein. The sample shows nearly 650,000 distinct CDR3 sequences, around 25% of them seen only once. Germline V gene data show CDR1 as MNHEY and CDR2 as SVGAGI. V was pared by 7 bases and J by 0 bases, with 10 bases between. This CDR3 spans 15 amino acids. Sorting defined naive CD8 T cells as CD8+CD4-CCR7+CD45RA+. The clonotype comes from a human donor in good health. Some libraries in this study had Jurkat cell RNA spiked in. The sequencing sample was made of naive CD8+ T cells from blood, with Jurkat cell RNA spiked in. Subset here: FACS-sorted CD8+CD4-CCR7+CD45RA+ naive T cells. The chain links TRBV6-5 to TRBJ2-6, with D possibly TRBD2 on 7 matching bases. CDR3 residues: CASKGGASGANVLTF. CDR3 DNA sequence: TGTGCCAGCAAAGGGGGGGCCTCTGGGGCCAACGTCCTGACTTTC.